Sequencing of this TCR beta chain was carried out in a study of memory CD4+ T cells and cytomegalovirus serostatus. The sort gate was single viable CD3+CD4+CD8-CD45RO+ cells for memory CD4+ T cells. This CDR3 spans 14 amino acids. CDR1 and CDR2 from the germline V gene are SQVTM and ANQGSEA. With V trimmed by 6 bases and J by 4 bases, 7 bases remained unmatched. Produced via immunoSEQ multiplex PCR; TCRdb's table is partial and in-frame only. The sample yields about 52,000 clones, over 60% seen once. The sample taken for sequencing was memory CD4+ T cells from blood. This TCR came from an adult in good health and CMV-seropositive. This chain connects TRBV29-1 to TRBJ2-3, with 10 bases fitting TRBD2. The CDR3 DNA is TGCAGCGTCGCCCTAGCGGGAGTCCCAGATACGCAGTATTTT. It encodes CSVALAGVPDTQYF.